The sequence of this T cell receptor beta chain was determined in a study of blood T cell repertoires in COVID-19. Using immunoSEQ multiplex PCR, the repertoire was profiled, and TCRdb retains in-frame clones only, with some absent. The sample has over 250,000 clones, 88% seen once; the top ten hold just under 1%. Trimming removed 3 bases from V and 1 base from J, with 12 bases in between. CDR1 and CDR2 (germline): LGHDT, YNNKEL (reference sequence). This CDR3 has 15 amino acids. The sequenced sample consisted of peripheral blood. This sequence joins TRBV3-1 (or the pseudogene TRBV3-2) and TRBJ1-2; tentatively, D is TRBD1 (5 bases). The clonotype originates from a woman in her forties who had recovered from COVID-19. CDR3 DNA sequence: TGTGCCAGCAGCCAGGCGGGGACCATTAACTATGGCTACACCTTC. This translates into CASSQAGTINYGYTF.